This TCR beta chain is from a study of Ad26.COV2.S vaccination and SARS-CoV-2 variants. Sequencing was performed with immunoSEQ multiplex PCR; in TCRdb, only in-frame clones are kept and a portion is missing. The sample lists roughly 330,000 clones, 90% seen once, with around 5.5% in the top ten. Sample treatment: 15 to 20 received Ad26.COV2.S at low or high dose, single or two shots; about 5 received placebo; per-sample allocation not given. It was on day 63 after the first vaccine or placebo injection that samples were taken. A word on this clone: The antigen remains unidentified.

Findings and limits, study-wide: Following vaccination, spike-specific CD8+ and CD4+ T cell responses reportedly exhibited substantial breadth.

The CDR3 is 14 residues long. Between the trimmed V and J ends, which lost 4 bases and 1 base, there was a span of 11 bases. The germline V gene encodes CDR1 SGHRS and CDR2 YFSETQ. Sequenced material: peripheral blood, taken in a trial of Ad26.COV2.S vaccine versus placebo. The receptor comes from a person between 18 and 59 years old who received the Ad26.COV2.S COVID-19 vaccine or a placebo. V gene TRBV5-1 combines with J gene TRBJ1-1; perhaps TRBD1 as D (5 bases). CDR3 protein: CASSPGEGNTEAFF. The DNA for the CDR3 is TGCGCCAGCAGCCCGGGGGAGGGGAACACTGAAGCTTTCTTT.